This TCR beta chain was obtained from a study of cytomegalovirus exposure and HLA in healthy donors (dated by TCRdb to about 2017). A note on the overall study: According to an earlier analysis of 587 of the donors, about 190 million T cells yielded over 90 million unique TCR beta sequences and approximately 300 Gb of sequence data. Approximately 330 gigabases of sequencing data and around 85 million unique TCR sequences made up an early release that covered 640 HLA-typed donors. Among the approximately 400 genotyped donors, around 81% belonged to the genetic ancestry cluster associated with self-reported Caucasian donors. The aim of the study was to test whether cataloging public T cell receptors could identify signatures of past pathogen exposure. The T cell repertoires of around 730 subjects were profiled by immunosequencing and related to cytomegalovirus serostatus. Along with the approximately 670-subject first cohort, a separate validation cohort of over 90 different subjects was used. To predict cytomegalovirus infection status, the study combined high-throughput TCR immunosequencing, statistical association of individual TCRs with disease status, and machine learning. To study patterns of TCR occurrence, a later analysis re-analyzed previously published TCR beta repertoires from 550 to 800 donors and added high-resolution HLA genotyping. The later analysis used no new phenotypic data to find candidate immune exposures, relying instead on TCR beta sequences and their occurrence across donors. An earlier analysis of roughly 580 of the donors used high-throughput TCR beta sequencing to judge whether each TCR beta V gene segment behaved as functional or pseudogenic. Donor age, sex, ethnicity and CMV serostatus were compiled alongside the repertoire data. A later genetic analysis used genome-wide SNP genotypes for 398 of the 666 donors, treating that subset as a discovery cohort. All discovery cohort repertoires had been generated on a single sequencing platform. HLA typing covered class I and class II loci at four-digit resolution. Typing coverage differed by locus: A, B, C, DRB1 and DQB1 were typed in about 620-640 donors, DQA1 in around 500, DPA1 in nearly 610, and DPB1 in 472. A handful of DR-DQ haplotypes were treated as single units for association and clustering because of strong linkage in the cohort. Across about 380 genotyped donors of the cohort, an average of roughly 250,000 unique TCR beta nucleotide sequences per donor were sequenced, and approximately 17% of those sequences were non-productive. Study-wide conclusions, independent of this receptor: Assigning TCR associations to individual alleles was difficult when HLA alleles, especially DR and DQ, strongly co-occurred. CMV serostatus was the only immune exposure information available for the cohort. In a later analysis, TCR association rates were found to vary across HLA loci, with the most associated TCRs seen for DRB1 alleles and the fewest for HLA-C alleles. Because HLA typing was unavailable for some donors at each locus, only the typed subset was used in association tests. In a later analysis, most CMV-associated TCR beta chains were found to appear HLA-restricted, with HLA associations seemingly driven largely by CMV exposure. The sequencing pipeline was judged likely to have produced a cluster of highly shared sequence variants as a technical artifact. Because counts were too low, seventeen rarely observed V segments, including chromosome 9 orphons, were excluded from the earlier analysis of some 590 of the donors. In both the original and validation cohorts, the classifier was reported to diagnose cytomegalovirus status with high specificity and sensitivity. Correlated functional status among segregating V segments might reflect linkage disequilibrium, but an unknown experimental factor could not be ruled out. In this cohort, only TCR beta chains were sequenced, and detectable features were limited by the absence of alpha or paired-chain data. Roughly uniform sequencing depth across donors was assumed in presence/absence analyses, although this assumption may not hold. According to the authors, the approach could potentially be generalized to other disease states and immunological phenotypes. A later analysis reported that several top co-occurrence clusters appeared linked to parvovirus B19, influenza, CMV and Epstein-Barr virus. A further reported finding was that TCR beta sequences accurately predicted the HLA-A and HLA-B alleles for most subjects in the first cohort. V-gene and J-gene trimming of TCR beta chains was associated with a missense DCLRE1C variant in a later genetic analysis, and the association was replicated in an independent cohort. While some public TCRs were present in many individuals, most TCR sequences turned up only very rarely across donors. A few of the identified cytomegalovirus-associated TCR beta chains were confirmed in vitro to be specific for cytomegalovirus antigens. The study listed 164 TCR beta chains as associated with cytomegalovirus. In an earlier analysis of approximately 590 of the donors, most TCR beta V segments appeared in productive rearrangements about 87% or about 30% of the time, broadly matching IMGT annotations. A later analysis found that HLA-associated TCR beta chains were more clonally expanded and had lower generation probabilities than equally common non-associated chains. At a false discovery rate of 0.05, a later analysis linked 16,951 TCR beta sequences to specific HLA alleles. A later genetic analysis reported fewer N-insertions in productive TCRs among donors in an Asian-associated ancestry cluster than the roughly 670-donor mean.

This clone was recorded only once. Its target antigen remains unknown. No quality values exist for individual bases; no much larger clone is one base distant. Library prep was done by the immunoSEQ multiplex PCR assay. A mixture of 60 forward primers for TCR Vbeta segments and 13 reverse primers for TCR Jbeta segments was used in the multiplex PCR. Amplification of the CDR3 region of rearranged TCR beta genes was performed with a multiplex PCR assay on genomic DNA. The amplified TCR beta libraries were sequenced on the Illumina HiSeq System as 87-base-pair reads. As for how the authors treated the data: A later analysis tallied approximately 87 million unique TCR beta chains across the approximately 670 repertoires, and some 10 million of those chains were shared by two or more donors. To remove PCR and sequencing errors, raw reads were error-corrected and collapsed into unique sequences using a nearest-neighbor algorithm that merged closely related sequences. V, D and J gene segments were assigned by aligning CDR3 sequences to IMGT reference sequences. For a sequence to be retained, a match of at least six nucleotides to both a V gene segment and a J gene segment was required. Rearrangements were classified as productive when the CDR3 lacked stop codons and remained in frame with V and J, and all other rearrangements were classified as non-productive. CDR3 was defined according to IMGT convention as the region running from the second conserved V-encoded cysteine to the conserved J-encoded phenylalanine. Sequences without an unambiguous match to a single V gene segment were excluded from the earlier analysis of several hundred of the donors. An earlier analysis of approximately 590 of the donors called V segments functional above 56.7% productive rearrangements and segregating when the between-donor standard deviation exceeded 5%. A statistical classification framework was developed to diagnose cytomegalovirus status using the catalog of TCR beta chain sequences. V and J gene assignment, in a later analysis, came from comparing TCR nucleotide sequences with IMGT/GENE-DB human TR gene sequences. Using the TCRdist pipeline, a later analysis assigned CDR3 sequences along with most-parsimonious VDJ recombination scenarios. In a later analysis, each TCR beta chain was defined by its CDR3 amino acid sequence together with its V-gene family, and reads lacking a unique V-gene family were excluded. As a way to deal with suspected cross-contamination and a sequencing artifact, a later analysis dropped approximately 590 nucleotide sequences that were highly shared and had low generation probability. In a later analysis, a clonal expansion index for each public chain was calculated from normalized within-repertoire ranks of inferred template counts. Generation probabilities in a later analysis came from a VDJ recombination model fitted to out-of-frame rearrangements, and those results were checked against IGoR. A later analysis scored TCR-TCR, TCR-HLA and TCR-CMV co-occurrence with hypergeometric tests, applying a repertoire-size bias correction to TCR pairs. A later analysis estimated false discovery rates by permuting HLA or CMV assignments 20 times. In a later analysis, co-occurring TCRs were grouped using DBSCAN, and TCRdist sequence similarity was added for clustering within HLA-allele-positive subsets. Repertoires with fewer than 30,000 or more than 120,000 public chains were left out of co-occurrence clustering, as were five repertoires with anomalous nucleotide sharing. Here the immuneACCESS table is served through TCRdb, limited to in-frame sequences with V and J called. Missing clones are a known gap in these copies; in checked studies unresolved V genes cover under half, and the rest lacks a known reason. V and J calls and clone size come straight from that table; D and trimming were deduced from the DNA. The sample table records 150,000 to 170,000 clones; less than 80% of these occur just once. The ten largest clones capture approximately 2.3% of the sample.

In total, roughly 670 healthy bone marrow donors made up the cohort. At the time of sampling, all cohort members were nominally healthy, though unrecorded immune exposures were likely present. The donor was CMV seronegative and was included in the group of several hundred seronegative cohort members. Each donor provided a peripheral blood sample, and peripheral blood mononuclear cells were used for TCR beta sequencing. The Qiagen DNeasy Blood Extraction Kit was used to extract genomic DNA from the blood cell samples. Source material: PBMCs. The receptor was derived from a man younger than 40 in good health and CMV-seronegative.

The CDR3 region has the sequence CASRLCHLGRSLHF. The sequence in DNA is TGTGCCAGCAGACTTTGTCACCTCGGTCGATCCCTCCACTTT. The chain links TRBV6-4 with TRBJ1-6; the D gene is not confidently resolved. Its CDR3 holds 14 amino acids, cysteine through phenylalanine. Of the read, only the CDR3 DNA is kept; its 42 bases are in frame from base 1. Reading the germline V gene gives CDR1 MRHNA and CDR2 SNTAGT. A distance of 20 bases separates the germline ends of V and J, which lose 6 bases and 14 bases respectively.